One T cell receptor beta chain is described in this entry. Its target is not known. Produced via immunoSEQ multiplex PCR; TCRdb's table is partial and in-frame only. The sample lists roughly 85,000 clones; roughly 90% were seen once. The source of the sample is a study of T cell responses to AZD1222 COVID-19 vaccine. General study findings and limits: Mapped onto spike, vaccine-associated CD4 TCRs spanned it and were dominant at 160-218 and 743-854. Seropositivity was recorded at baseline in only a handful of AZD1222 recipients. Repertoire samples came only from after the peak T cell response. As reported, nearly half of all spike-specific TCRs target variant regions that are unmutated.

The CDR3 runs 14 residues. Trimming pared 8 bases from V and 4 bases from J, leaving 15 bases between. Germline CDR1 SGHVS, CDR2 FQNEAQ. The source is an adult in good health. V and J are TRBV7-8 and TRBJ1-5; D is perhaps TRBD1 (5 bases). The sample in question was peripheral blood, obtained on day 0 of MenACWY control vaccination. The CDR3 DNA sequence: TGTGCCAGCTCCCTGACAGAAAAGAATCAGCCCCAGCATTTT. Its translation: CASSLTEKNQPQHF.